Shown below are 7 T cell receptor beta chains from a single sample sequenced in a study of blood T cell repertoires in COVID-19 (dated by TCRdb to 2018 to 2021). Library preparation was by the immunoSEQ multiplex PCR assay. What TCRdb holds here is the immuneACCESS table cut down to in-frame rearrangements. Part of the clones is not present; checked against another copy, under half of the missing clones reflect an unresolved V gene, and the others are unexplained. This sample gives some 45,000 clones in total; 80% to 90% of them show up just once. The ten largest clones represent just over 9% of the sample. The sequencing input was peripheral blood. The receptors originated from a human donor in a cohort sampled during active COVID-19.

This clone turned up a few times. This sequence joins TRBV27 and TRBJ2-7, with a tentative D call TRBD1 (6 bases). Trimming took off 3 bases at V and 12 bases at J, with 18 bases between the two ends. The V gene's germline CDR1 is MNHEY and CDR2 SMNVEV (reference sequence). This CDR3 is built from 13 residues. CDR3 sequence (DNA): TGTGCCAGCAGTTTTTCTGATGAGACAGGCCCGTACTTC. Amino acids: CASSFSDETGPYF.

The V call is TRBV10-3, the J call TRBJ2-3, with 10 bases identical to TRBD2. Germline CDR1 is ENHRY and CDR2 is SYGVKD. The ends lost 7 bases at V and 6 bases at J; junction bases unmatched: 10. The CDR3 sequence is 15 residues long. The CDR3: CAIKTAGGPSDTQYF. The CDR3 bases are TGTGCCATCAAAACAGCGGGGGGGCCCTCTGATACGCAGTATTTT.

This clone has a single count. The chain is built from TRBV6-6 and TRBJ1-4; 8 bases align to TRBD1. The CDR3 runs to 15 residues. Unmatched junction bases numbered 10, after V lost 5 bases and J lost 8 bases. CDR1 and CDR2 (germline): MNHNY, SVGAGI (reference sequence). In DNA, the CDR3 is TGTGCCAGCAGTCGGGGACAGGAAACGGGGGAAAAACTGTTTTTT. It specifies CASSRGQETGEKLFF.

The chain carries TRBV25-1 and TRBJ1-3; the match to TRBD1 covers 8 bases. V lost 7 bases and J lost 4; bases outside the gene matches: 6. Germline lookup yields CDR1 MGHDK and CDR2 SYGVNS. This CDR3 is built from 14 residues. CDR3 nucleotide sequence: TGTGCCAGCACCGGGACAGGTGCCGGAAACACCATATATTTT. It codes for CASTGTGAGNTIYF.

The chain is built from TRBV27 and TRBJ1-1; D may be TRBD1 (6 bases). V lost 5 bases and J 4 bases, leaving 11 bases between the germline ends. This CDR3 spans 13 amino acids. Germline V gene sequence: CDR1 MNHEY, CDR2 SMNVEV (reference sequence). The CDR3 loop is CASSQGWGTEAFF. The CDR3, as DNA: TGTGCCAGCAGTCAGGGGTGGGGCACTGAAGCTTTCTTT.

The rearrangement joins TRBV9 to TRBJ2-1; D may be TRBD2 (5 bases). There are 16 residues in the CDR3. Germline-derived CDR1 and CDR2 are SGDLS and YYNGEE. The V gene lost 2 bases and the J gene lost 7 bases, with 19 bases spanning the gap. The CDR3 reads CASSVLAQPLGNEQFF. The CDR3 DNA reads TGTGCCAGCAGCGTCTTAGCGCAACCCCTTGGGAATGAGCAGTTCTTC.

The sample holds one count of this clone. The J gene is TRBJ2-7, the V gene TRBV25-1, with D maybe TRBD2 (6 bases). Trimming removed 3 bases at V and 3 bases at J, with 15 bases between. Germline CDR1 MGHDK, CDR2 SYGVNS. CDR3 length: 15 residues. The CDR3 bases are TGTGCCAGCAGTGAGTCGGTAGGGCGGGGCTACGAGCAGTACTTC. The encoded protein is CASSESVGRGYEQYF.